The 10 T cell receptor beta chains presented below share a single source sample, sequenced in a study of cytomegalovirus exposure and HLA in healthy donors. Use of 60 Vbeta and 13 Jbeta primers characterized the PCR. Repertoires were generated with immunoSEQ multiplex PCR, while TCRdb's copy carries only in-frame clones and drops some. The sample carries more than 75,000 clones, around 70% recorded once. The sample taken for sequencing was PBMCs. All receptors come from a man aged 40-50 years in good health and CMV-seropositive.

This rearrangement joins TRBV10-3 to TRBJ2-1, with 8 bases identical to TRBD2. The V gene's germline CDR1 is ENHRY and CDR2 SYGVKD. The CDR3 sequence is 16 residues long. With V trimmed by 3 bases and J by 0 bases, 4 bases remained unmatched. CDR3 sequence: CAISDAGTSSYNEQFF. CDR3 in DNA: TGTGCCATCAGTGACGCCGGGACTAGCTCCTACAATGAGCAGTTCTTC.

CDR3 loop: CASIPGLAQDTQYF. CDR3 DNA: TGTGCCAGCATTCCGGGACTAGCGCAAGATACGCAGTATTTT. The V and J genes are TRBV5-4 and TRBJ2-3, with 10 nucleotides matching TRBD2. Germline CDR1 reads SGHNT; CDR2 reads YYREEE (reference sequence). This CDR3 contains 14 residues. J lost 5 bases, V lost 6 bases, and 6 bases had no gene match. Variable domain in full (rest from reference TRBV5-4 and TRBJ2-3): ETGVTQSPTHLIKTRGQQVTLRCSSQSGHNTVSWYQQALGQGPQFIFQYYREEENGRGNFPPRFSGLQFPNYSSELNVNALELDDSALYLCASIPGLAQDTQYFGPGTRLTVL.

The chain uses TRBV4-3 and TRBJ1-5; D ambiguous. This CDR3 comprises 13 residues. The V end lost 0 bases, the J end lost 7 bases, and 7 bases lay between the germline ends. CDR1 is LGHNA, CDR2 YSLEER, per germline. CDR3 coding DNA: TGCGCCAGCAGCCAAGATCTGGGCCAGCCCCAGCATTTT. It is translated as CASSQDLGQPQHF.

This chain uses TRBV27 with TRBJ2-7; 7 nucleotides line up with TRBD1. Per the germline V gene, CDR1 is MNHEY and CDR2 is SMNVEV (reference sequence). This CDR3 region has 14 residues. V trimming: 5 bases; J trimming: 3 bases; junction bases outside the gene matches: 7. CDR3 protein: CASSPRDSFYEQYF. The CDR3 DNA reads as TGTGCCAGCAGTCCCCGGGACAGTTTCTACGAGCAGTACTTC.

The chain links TRBV5-4 to TRBJ1-2, with D uncertain. With 0 bases removed from V and 7 bases from J, the gap between germline ends came to 13 bases. Germline V lookup: CDR1 SGHNT, CDR2 YYREEE (reference sequence). The CDR3 length is 14 residues. CDR3 DNA: TGTGCCAGCAGCTTGGGCAGGAATCCTGCTGGCTACACCTTC. Its translation is CASSLGRNPAGYTF.

This sequence joins TRBV30 and TRBJ1-1; possibly TRBD1 for D (5 bases). Trimming left V 1 base short and J 0 bases short, with 15 bases between. CDR3 length: 16 residues. Germline lookup yields CDR1 GTSNPN and CDR2 SVGIG (reference sequence). The CDR3 bases are TGTGCCTGGAGTGCCCCATCCACAGGAGTGAACACTGAAGCTTTCTTT. It codes for CAWSAPSTGVNTEAFF.

The rearrangement links TRBV19 to TRBJ1-4; 7 positions agree with TRBD1. V dropped 7 bases and J dropped 3; count of bases not matched to a gene: 2. The CDR3 totals 13 residues. Germline CDR1 is LNHDA and CDR2 is SQIVND (reference sequence). DNA of the CDR3: TGTGCCAGTATGACAGGGTCTAATGAAAAACTGTTTTTT. Encoded protein: CASMTGSNEKLFF.

The genes are TRBV5-1 and TRBJ2-2; 10 nucleotides match TRBD2. V shed 1 base, J shed 5 bases, and the junction held 5 bases outside the gene matches. The CDR3 is 16 amino acids. Germline-derived CDR1 and CDR2 are SGHRS and YFSETQ. The CDR3 DNA reads as TGCGCCAGCAGCTTGTCAGCTAGCGGGAGTACCGGGGAGCTGTTTTTT. Translating gives CASSLSASGSTGELFF.

V usage is TRBV7-9 and J usage is TRBJ2-7, with 11 bases aligning to TRBD2. V was pared by 7 bases and J by 2 bases, with 10 bases of the junction left unmatched. CDR3 length: 16 amino acids. CDR1 is SEHNR and CDR2 is FQNEAQ in the germline V gene (reference sequence). The CDR3: CASTPEWGLAAYEQYF. The CDR3 DNA is TGTGCCAGCACCCCAGAATGGGGACTAGCGGCCTACGAGCAGTACTTC.

The rearrangement joins TRBV6-1 to TRBJ2-1; 9 bases fit TRBD2. After removal of 2 bases from V and 0 bases from J, the junction contained 2 bases not matched to a gene. The CDR3 loop spans 16 amino acids. The germline gives CDR1 MNHNS, CDR2 SASEGT. The CDR3 loop is CASSEYSGSSYNEQFF. CDR3 bases: TGTGCCAGCAGTGAATATAGCGGGAGCTCCTACAATGAGCAGTTCTTC.